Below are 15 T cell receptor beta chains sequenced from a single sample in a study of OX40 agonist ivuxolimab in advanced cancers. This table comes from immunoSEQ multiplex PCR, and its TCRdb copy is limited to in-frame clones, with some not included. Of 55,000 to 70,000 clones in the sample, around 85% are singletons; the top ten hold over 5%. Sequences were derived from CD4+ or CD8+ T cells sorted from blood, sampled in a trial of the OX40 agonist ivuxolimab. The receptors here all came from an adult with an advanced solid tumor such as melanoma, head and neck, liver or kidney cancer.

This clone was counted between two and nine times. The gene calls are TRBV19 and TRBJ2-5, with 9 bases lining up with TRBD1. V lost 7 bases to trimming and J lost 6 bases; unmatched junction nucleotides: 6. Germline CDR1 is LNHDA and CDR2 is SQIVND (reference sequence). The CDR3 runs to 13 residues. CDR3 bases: TGTGCCAGTACCGGGACAGGGTTGAAGACCCAGTACTTC. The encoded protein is CASTGTGLKTQYF.

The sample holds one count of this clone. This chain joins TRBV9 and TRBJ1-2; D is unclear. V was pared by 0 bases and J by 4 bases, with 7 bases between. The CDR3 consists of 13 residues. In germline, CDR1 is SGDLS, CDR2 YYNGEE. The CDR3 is CASSVGATYGYTF. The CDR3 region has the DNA TGTGCCAGCAGCGTAGGGGCAACCTATGGCTACACCTTC.

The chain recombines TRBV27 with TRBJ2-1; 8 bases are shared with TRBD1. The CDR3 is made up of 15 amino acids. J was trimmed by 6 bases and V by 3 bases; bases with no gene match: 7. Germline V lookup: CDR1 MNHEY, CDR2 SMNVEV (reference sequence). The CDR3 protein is CASSFYGDRGNEQFF. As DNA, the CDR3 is TGTGCCAGCAGTTTTTACGGCGACAGGGGCAATGAGCAGTTCTTC.

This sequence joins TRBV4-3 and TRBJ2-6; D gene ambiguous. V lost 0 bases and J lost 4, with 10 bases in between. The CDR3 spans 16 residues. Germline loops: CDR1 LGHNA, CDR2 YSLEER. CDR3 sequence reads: CASSQDGYTGANVLTF. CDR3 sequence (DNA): TGCGCCAGCAGCCAAGACGGATATACGGGGGCCAACGTCCTGACTTTC.

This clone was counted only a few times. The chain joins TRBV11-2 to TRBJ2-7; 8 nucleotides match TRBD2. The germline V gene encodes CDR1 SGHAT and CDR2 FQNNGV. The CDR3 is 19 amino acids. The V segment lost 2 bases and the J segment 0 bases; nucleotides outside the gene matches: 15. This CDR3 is CASSLHFPGGRGSSYEQYF. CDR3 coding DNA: TGTGCCAGCAGCTTACACTTCCCGGGAGGGCGAGGAAGCTCCTACGAGCAGTACTTC.

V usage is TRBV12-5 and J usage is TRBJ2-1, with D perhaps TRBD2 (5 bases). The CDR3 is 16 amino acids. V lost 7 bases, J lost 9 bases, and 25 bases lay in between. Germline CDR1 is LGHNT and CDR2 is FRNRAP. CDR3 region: CASVEGRSGRQGEQFF. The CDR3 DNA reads TGTGCTAGTGTTGAAGGTCGCAGCGGAAGACAAGGTGAGCAGTTCTTC.

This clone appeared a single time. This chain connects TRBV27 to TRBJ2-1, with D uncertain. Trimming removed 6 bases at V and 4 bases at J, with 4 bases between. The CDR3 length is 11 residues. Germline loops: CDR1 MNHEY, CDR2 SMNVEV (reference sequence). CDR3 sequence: CASSGYNEQFF. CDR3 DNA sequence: TGTGCCAGCAGCGGATACAATGAGCAGTTCTTC.

CDR3 loop: CASSRGTSSSYEQYF. For the CDR3, the DNA is TGTGCCAGTAGTAGGGGGACTAGCAGCTCCTACGAGCAGTACTTC. The genes are TRBV19 and TRBJ2-7; 9 positions match TRBD2. Per germline, CDR1 LNHDA and CDR2 SQIVND (reference sequence). V shed 4 bases and J 0 bases; nucleotides not matched to a gene: 4. The CDR3 extends over 15 amino acids.

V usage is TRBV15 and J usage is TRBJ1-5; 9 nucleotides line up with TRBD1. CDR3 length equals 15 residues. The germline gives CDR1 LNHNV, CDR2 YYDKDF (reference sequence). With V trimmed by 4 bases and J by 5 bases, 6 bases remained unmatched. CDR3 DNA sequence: TGTGCCACCAGCATGGACAGGGGCCGTCATCAGCCCCAGCATTTT. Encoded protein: CATSMDRGRHQPQHF.

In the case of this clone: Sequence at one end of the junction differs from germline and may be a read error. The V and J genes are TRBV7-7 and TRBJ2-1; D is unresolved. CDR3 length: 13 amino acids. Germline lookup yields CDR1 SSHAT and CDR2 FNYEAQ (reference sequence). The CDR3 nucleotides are TGTGCTAGCAGCCCTAGCTCCTACAATGAGCAGTTCTTC. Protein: CASSPSSYNEQFF.

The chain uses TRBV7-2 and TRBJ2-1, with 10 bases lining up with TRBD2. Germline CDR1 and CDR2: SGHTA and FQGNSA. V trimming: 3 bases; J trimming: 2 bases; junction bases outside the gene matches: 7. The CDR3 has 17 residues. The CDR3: CASSLTPGTSAYNEQFF. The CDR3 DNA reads TGTGCCAGCAGCTTGACCCCGGGGACTAGCGCCTACAATGAGCAGTTCTTC.

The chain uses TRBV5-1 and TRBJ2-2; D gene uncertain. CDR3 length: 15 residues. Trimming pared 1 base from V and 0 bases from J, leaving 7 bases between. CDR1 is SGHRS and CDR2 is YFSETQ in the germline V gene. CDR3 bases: TGCGCCAGCAGCTTGAGGCCCGCGAACACCGGGGAGCTGTTTTTT. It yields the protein CASSLRPANTGELFF.

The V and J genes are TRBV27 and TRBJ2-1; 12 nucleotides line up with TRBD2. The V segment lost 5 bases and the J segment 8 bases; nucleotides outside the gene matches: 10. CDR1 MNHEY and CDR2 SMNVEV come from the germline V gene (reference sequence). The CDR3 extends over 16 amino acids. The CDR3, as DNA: TGTGCCAGCAGTCTAAGACTAGCGGGAGTCGGGGATGAGCAGTTCTTC. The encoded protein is CASSLRLAGVGDEQFF.

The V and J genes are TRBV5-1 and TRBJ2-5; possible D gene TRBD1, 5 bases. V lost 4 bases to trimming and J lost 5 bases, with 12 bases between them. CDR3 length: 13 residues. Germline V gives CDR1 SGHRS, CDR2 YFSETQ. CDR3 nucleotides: TGCGCCAGCAGCCAGGACACCCACGAGACCCAGTACTTC. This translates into CASSQDTHETQYF.

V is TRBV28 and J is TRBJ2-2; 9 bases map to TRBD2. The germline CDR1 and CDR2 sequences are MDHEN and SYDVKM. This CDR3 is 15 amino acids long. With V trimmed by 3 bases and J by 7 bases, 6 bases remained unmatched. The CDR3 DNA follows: TGTGCCAGCAGTTTTGTAGCGGGAGCGGACGGGGAGCTGTTTTTT. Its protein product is CASSFVAGADGELFF.